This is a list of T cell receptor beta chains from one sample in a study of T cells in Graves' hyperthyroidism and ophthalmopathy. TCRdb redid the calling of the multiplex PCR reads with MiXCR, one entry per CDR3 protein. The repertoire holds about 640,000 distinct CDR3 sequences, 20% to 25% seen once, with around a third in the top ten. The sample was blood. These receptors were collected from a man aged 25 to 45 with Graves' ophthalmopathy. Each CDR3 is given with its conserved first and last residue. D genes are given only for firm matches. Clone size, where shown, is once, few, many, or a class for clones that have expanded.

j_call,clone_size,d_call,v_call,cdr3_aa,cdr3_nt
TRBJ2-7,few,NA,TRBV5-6,CASSSGTRSSYEQYF,TGTGCCAGCAGCTCCGGGACGAGGAGCTCCTACGAGCAGTACTTC
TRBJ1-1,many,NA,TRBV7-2,CASGDAGRTEAFF,TGTGCCAGCGGGGACGCAGGCAGAACTGAAGCTTTCTTT
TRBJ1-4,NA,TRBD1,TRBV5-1,CASSRTGTSNERLFF,TGTGCCAGCAGCCGGACAGGGACCTCCAATGAAAGACTGTTTTTT
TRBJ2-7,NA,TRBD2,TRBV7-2,CASSLPTSGYGWEQYF,TGTGCCAGCAGCTTACCTACTAGCGGATATGGATGGGAGCAGTACTTC
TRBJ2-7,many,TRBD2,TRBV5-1,CASSSRTSGSYEQYF,TGTGCCAGCAGTTCTCGGACTAGCGGGAGCTACGAGCAGTACTTC
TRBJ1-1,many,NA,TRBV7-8,CASSLVGAANTEAFF,TGTGCCAGCAGCTTAGTTGGGGCAGCGAACACTGAAGCTTTCTTT
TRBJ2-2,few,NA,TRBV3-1,CASSKTGLAGELFF,TGTGCCAGCAGCAAAACAGGGTTGGCCGGGGAGCTGTTTTTT
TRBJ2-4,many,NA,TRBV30,CAWSVFGGKNIQYF,TGTGCCTGGAGTGTATTCGGCGGCAAAAACATTCAGTACTTC
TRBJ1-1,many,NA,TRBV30,CACGLNTEAFF,TGTGCCTGTGGCTTGAACACTGAAGCTTTCTTT
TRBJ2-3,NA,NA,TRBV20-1,CSARREQWVTDTQYF,TGCAGTGCTAGACGGGAGCAATGGGTGACAGATACGCAGTATTTT
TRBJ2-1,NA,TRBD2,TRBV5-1,CASSGTSGSYEQFF,TGCGCCAGCAGCGGGACTAGCGGGAGTTATGAGCAGTTCTTC
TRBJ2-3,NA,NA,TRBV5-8,CASSFPTADTQYF,TGTGCCAGCAGCTTTCCCACCGCAGATACGCAGTATTTT